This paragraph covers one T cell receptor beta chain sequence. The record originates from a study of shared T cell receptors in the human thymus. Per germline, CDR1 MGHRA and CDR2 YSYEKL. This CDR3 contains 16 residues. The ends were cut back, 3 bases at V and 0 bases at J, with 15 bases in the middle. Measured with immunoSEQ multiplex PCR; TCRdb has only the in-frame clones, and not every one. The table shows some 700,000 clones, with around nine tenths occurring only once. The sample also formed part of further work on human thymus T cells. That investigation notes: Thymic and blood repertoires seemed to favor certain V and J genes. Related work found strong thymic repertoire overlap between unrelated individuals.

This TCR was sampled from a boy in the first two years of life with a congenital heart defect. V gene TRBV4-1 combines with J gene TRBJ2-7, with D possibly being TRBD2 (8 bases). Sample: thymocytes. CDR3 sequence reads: CASSQDRTSTSYEQYF. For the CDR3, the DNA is TGCGCCAGCAGCCAGGACAGGACTAGCACCTCCTACGAGCAGTACTTC.